This paragraph reports one T cell receptor beta chain. What it binds is not known. This record comes from a study of T cell repertoires in cytomegalovirus infection. TCRdb called the reads again in MiXCR, with one record for every CDR3 protein. The data contain nearly 700,000 distinct CDR3 sequences, roughly 30% of them seen just once; the ten biggest clones take up around a sixth. The material was cultured PBMCs, obtained from culture after CMV antigen stimulation. The receptor comes from a human donor in good health (CMV status not recorded). Some clones in this sample may be carry-over from other donors' samples.

The CDR3 sequence: CAISGHGGKTEAFF. The CDR3 DNA sequence: TGTGCCATCAGTGGTCATGGGGGGAAAACTGAAGCTTTCTTT. J is TRBJ1-1 and V is TRBV10-3, with D perhaps matching TRBD1 (5 bases). The CDR3 is made up of 14 amino acids. Germline assignment: CDR1 ENHRY and CDR2 SYGVKD. Trimming took off 4 bases at V and 5 bases at J, with 14 bases between the two ends.